Listed below are T cell receptor beta chains from one sample, sequenced in a study of blood T cell repertoires in COVID-19. Clones were sequenced by immunoSEQ multiplex PCR, and TCRdb holds only the in-frame ones, with some missing. The profile shows 300,000 or so clones, around 88% of them singletons. What was sequenced was peripheral blood. These receptors all stem from a woman under 40 who had recovered from COVID-19. Each CDR3 is given with its conserved first and last residue. Each record gives: clone size, D gene, V gene, J gene, CDR3 DNA, CDR3 protein. A D gene is named only where the DNA matches it firmly. Size is omitted from some rows. Given values are once, few, many or a class for expanded clones.

abundance: few
d_gene: NA
v_gene: TRBV7-2
j_gene: TRBJ1-2
CDR3nt: TGTGCCAGCAGGCGACATCATGACAATGGCTACACCTTC
CDR3aa: CASRRHHDNGYTF

abundance: NA
d_gene: TRBD2
v_gene: TRBV28
j_gene: TRBJ2-1
CDR3nt: TGTGCCAGCAGTTCCTCAGCGGGGAAGAGCTCCTACAATGAGCAGTTCTTC
CDR3aa: CASSSSAGKSSYNEQFF

abundance: NA
d_gene: TRBD1
v_gene: TRBV18
j_gene: TRBJ2-1
CDR3nt: TGTGCCAGCTCACCATTCTCGGGACAGAACTCCTACAATGAGCAGTTCTTC
CDR3aa: CASSPFSGQNSYNEQFF

abundance: few
d_gene: NA
v_gene: TRBV28
j_gene: TRBJ2-1
CDR3nt: TGTGCCAGCAGTTTATTGGCTGGCAGCTACAATGAGCAGTTCTTC
CDR3aa: CASSLLAGSYNEQFF

abundance: NA
d_gene: NA
v_gene: TRBV5-1
j_gene: TRBJ2-3
CDR3nt: TGCGCCAGCAGCTTGGGACAAGCCAAAGATACGCAGTATTTT
CDR3aa: CASSLGQAKDTQYF

abundance: NA
d_gene: NA
v_gene: TRBV27
j_gene: TRBJ2-6
CDR3nt: TGTGCCAGCAGGAGGATTGCCTCTGGGGCCAACGTCCTGACTTTC
CDR3aa: CASRRIASGANVLTF

abundance: once
d_gene: TRBD1
v_gene: TRBV11-2
j_gene: TRBJ1-2
CDR3nt: TGTGCCAGCAGCCGAGGACAGGGACGTAATGGCTACACCTTC
CDR3aa: CASSRGQGRNGYTF

abundance: NA
d_gene: TRBD1
v_gene: TRBV5-1
j_gene: TRBJ1-2
CDR3nt: TGCGCCAGCAGCTTATTGGACAGGGCTATCTATGGCTACACCTTC
CDR3aa: CASSLLDRAIYGYTF

abundance: NA
d_gene: TRBD1
v_gene: TRBV6-5
j_gene: TRBJ1-2
CDR3nt: TGTGCCAGCAAGGAGGGGGCGAACTATGGCTACACCTTC
CDR3aa: CASKEGANYGYTF

abundance: few
d_gene: NA
v_gene: TRBV18
j_gene: TRBJ1-5
CDR3nt: TGTGCCAGCTCCCCCTATAGCAATCAGCCCCAGCATTTT
CDR3aa: CASSPYSNQPQHF

abundance: few
d_gene: TRBD1
v_gene: TRBV10-3
j_gene: TRBJ2-2
CDR3nt: TGTGCCAGTGCTTCGACAGGGGGGACAAACACCGGGGAGCTGTTTTTT
CDR3aa: CASASTGGTNTGELFF